Below, 2 T cell receptor beta chains from the same sample are listed, as sequenced in a study of a mutant IDH1 vaccine in newly diagnosed glioma. These receptors have no identified antigens. Time point in this sample: week 11, during vaccination. In every dose of vaccine, 300 ug of mutant IDH1 20-mer peptide was given alongside topical imiquimod. Profiled with immunoSEQ multiplex PCR; TCRdb holds only in-frame clones, not every one. This table has tens of thousands of clones, roughly 80% appearing once. Source: PBMCs, taken from a glioma patient whose treatment included an IDH1 peptide vaccine. The receptors come from a man aged 25-45 years with glioma.

This chain links TRBV27 with TRBJ1-5, with a possible D match to TRBD1 (6 bases). The CDR3 covers 17 residues. Germline values: CDR1 MNHEY, CDR2 SMNVEV (reference sequence). Trimming left V 4 bases short and J 0 bases short, with 16 bases between. The CDR3 sequence: CASSSGTSKYSNQPQHF. The CDR3 DNA follows: TGTGCCAGCAGTTCCGGGACAAGCAAGTATAGCAATCAGCCCCAGCATTTT.

This clone was recorded only once. The chain has TRBV19 and TRBJ1-6; D is possibly TRBD1 (5 bases). The CDR3 contains 13 residues. Trimming took 5 bases from V and 8 from J, leaving 10 bases between them. Germline V CDR1 and CDR2: LNHDA, SQIVND (reference sequence). The DNA of the CDR3 is TGTGCCAGTAGTTTACAGGCCGATTCACCCCTCCACTTT. Protein: CASSLQADSPLHF.